Following are 30 T cell receptor beta chains from one sample sequenced in a study of monozygotic twins with inflammatory bowel disease. TCRdb derives one entry per CDR3 protein from the 5' RACE reads, leaving out DNA. The sample features about 170,000 distinct CDR3 sequences, with around 2.8% in its top ten. The sequenced sample was blood. These TCRs come from a human donor with ulcerative colitis or Crohn's disease, or a healthy co-twin of an affected twin (not recorded which).

CDR3 sequence: CASSQDYQGYGYTF. The rearrangement joins TRBV4-1 to TRBJ1-2; TCRdb lists TRBD1, though no DNA is available to test this call. Germline V gene lookup returns CDR1 MGHRA and CDR2 YSYEKL. There are 14 residues in the CDR3.

The chain has TRBV5-1 and TRBJ2-3; with no DNA, the TCRdb D assignment of TRBD2 cannot be verified. This CDR3 region has 17 residues. Germline V lookup: CDR1 SGHRS, CDR2 YFSETQ. CDR3 residues: CASSSGTSGRSGDTQYF.

The V gene is TRBV4-3, the J gene TRBJ1-2; checking the TCRdb D call of TRBD1 is not possible without DNA. The CDR3 is 17 residues long. CDR1 and CDR2 from the germline V gene are LGHNA and YSLEER. CDR3 region: CASSQKTGGPRAYGYTF.

The chain employs TRBV20-1 and TRBJ2-3. This CDR3 spans 11 amino acids. The germline V gene has CDR1 DFQATT and CDR2 SNEGSKA (reference sequence). CDR3: CSAIPPDTQYF.

This chain's CDR3 is CAISEGAGSYNEQFF. V and J are TRBV10-3 and TRBJ2-1; TCRdb gives TRBD1 as the D gene, but with no DNA this cannot be confirmed. This CDR3 is 15 amino acids long. Germline assignment: CDR1 ENHRY and CDR2 SYGVKD.

This chain uses TRBV5-1 with TRBJ2-7; TCRdb picks TRBD2, but there is no DNA to check that call. The germline gives CDR1 SGHRS, CDR2 YFSETQ. The CDR3 has 17 amino acids. The CDR3 sequence: CASSLSLAGGPAYEQYF. Looking up the rest from reference TRBV5-1 and TRBJ2-7 gives the full variable domain: KAGVTQTPRYLIKTRGQQVTLSCSPISGHRSVSWYQQTPGQGLQFLFEYFSETQRNKGNFPGRFSGRQFSNSRSEMNVSTLELGDSALYLCASSLSLAGGPAYEQYFGPGTRLTVT.

The chain links TRBV7-3 to TRBJ2-3; TCRdb selects TRBD1, and the lack of DNA leaves this call unchecked. The CDR3 is 15 amino acids. Germline V CDR1 and CDR2: SGHTA, FQGTGA. Here the CDR3 reads CASSLTLAPGGTQYF.

The genes are TRBV7-2 and TRBJ2-7; TCRdb's D gene call, TRBD1, goes unchecked for lack of DNA. Germline V gives CDR1 SGHTA, CDR2 FQGNSA. CDR3 size: 16 residues. The CDR3 sequence: CASSEGWGRNPYEQYF.

CDR3 residues: CSAQEGGHETQYF. This chain joins TRBV29-1 and TRBJ2-5; TCRdb picks TRBD1, but there is no DNA to check that call. Germline V gene sequence: CDR1 SQVTM, CDR2 ANQGSEA. This CDR3 comprises 13 residues.

The chain is built from TRBV9 and TRBJ2-1; TCRdb's D call, TRBD2, is unchecked because there is no DNA. The germline V gene encodes CDR1 SGDLS and CDR2 YYNGEE. The CDR3 is made up of 15 amino acids. The CDR3 loop is CASSFGLAGGHEQFF.

The chain recombines TRBV9 with TRBJ2-1. The CDR3 consists of 17 residues. CDR1 is SGDLS and CDR2 is YYNGEE in the germline V gene. The CDR3 reads CASSVVGVLSSYNEQFF.

The chain joins TRBV11-2 to TRBJ2-7. Germline values: CDR1 SGHAT, CDR2 FQNNGV. The CDR3 totals 12 residues. Here the CDR3 reads CASSPPFYEQYF.

The chain joins TRBV4-2 to TRBJ2-1. The CDR3 runs 13 residues. The V gene's germline CDR1 is LGHNA and CDR2 YNFKEQ. The CDR3: CASSQIRANEQFF.

V gene TRBV18 combines with J gene TRBJ1-2. Germline V gene data show CDR1 as KGHSH and CDR2 as LQKENI. This CDR3 is 13 amino acids long. This CDR3 is CASSQTPNYGYTF. Combining the CDR3 with reference TRBV18 and TRBJ1-2 gives the whole variable domain NAGVMQNPRHLVRRRGQEARLRCSPMKGHSHVYWYRQLPEEGLKFMVYLQKENIIDESGMPKERFSAEFPKEGPSILRIQQVVRGDSAAYFCASSQTPNYGYTFGSGTRLTVV.

The chain couples TRBV7-2 to TRBJ1-2. The CDR3 consists of 12 residues. Germline CDR1 and CDR2: SGHTA and FQGNSA. The CDR3 is CASSSEFYGYTF. The variable domain in full, with the rest retrieved from reference TRBV7-2 and TRBJ1-2, is GAGVSQSPSNKVTEKGKDVELRCDPISGHTALYWYRQSLGQGLEFLIYFQGNSAPDKSGLPSDRFSAERTGGSVSTLTIQRTQQEDSAVYLCASSSEFYGYTFGSGTRLTVV.

The chain combines TRBV10-3 with TRBJ2-5; there is no DNA to check the TCRdb D call of TRBD1. Germline V gene lookup returns CDR1 ENHRY and CDR2 SYGVKD. The CDR3 is 13 amino acids. The CDR3 protein is CAISIDREETQYF.

The chain links TRBV3-1 to TRBJ1-5. Per the germline V gene, CDR1 is LGHDT and CDR2 is YNNKEL (reference sequence). The CDR3 contains 16 residues. CDR3 region: CASSQDPGNSNQPQHF.

V usage is TRBV9 and J usage is TRBJ1-1; TCRdb designates TRBD1, a call that cannot be tested without DNA. This CDR3 comprises 16 residues. Germline V gives CDR1 SGDLS, CDR2 YYNGEE. CDR3 sequence: CASSVGAGRSNTEAFF.

The chain uses TRBV4-1 and TRBJ1-5; lacking DNA, the TRBD1 call made by TCRdb goes unchecked. CDR1 MGHRA and CDR2 YSYEKL come from the germline V gene. CDR3 length: 17 residues. This CDR3 reads CASSQEERGATYQPQHF.

The CDR3: CASSLGLGYTQYF. The rearrangement uses TRBV11-2 and TRBJ2-3. The CDR3 is 13 amino acids. CDR1 is SGHAT, CDR2 FQNNGV, per germline.

The genes are TRBV24-1 and TRBJ2-6. This CDR3 spans 12 amino acids. CDR1 KGHDR and CDR2 SFDVKD come from the germline V gene. CDR3 sequence: CATSNRANVLTF.

The chain links TRBV5-6 to TRBJ2-4; with no DNA, the TCRdb D assignment of TRBD1 cannot be verified. The germline CDR1 and CDR2 sequences are SGHDT and YYEEEE. The CDR3 extends over 15 amino acids. CDR3 residues: CASSLRRDREHIQYF.

The chain carries TRBV28 and TRBJ2-1. The V gene's germline CDR1 is MDHEN and CDR2 SYDVKM. This CDR3 region has 15 residues. This chain's CDR3 is CASSLPARSYNEQFF.

The gene calls are TRBV29-1 and TRBJ2-5; TCRdb returns TRBD2, unconfirmable since there is no DNA. CDR1 SQVTM and CDR2 ANQGSEA come from the germline V gene. The CDR3 extends over 14 amino acids. The CDR3 protein is CSVDNGGGEETQYF.

This chain connects TRBV27 to TRBJ2-5. The CDR3 runs 14 residues. Germline CDR1 is MNHEY and CDR2 is SMNVEV (reference sequence). This CDR3 reads CASSLSPSRETQYF.

The chain employs TRBV4-3 and TRBJ2-1; TCRdb returns TRBD2, unconfirmable since there is no DNA. The CDR3 loop spans 19 amino acids. Germline values: CDR1 LGHNA, CDR2 YSLEER. CDR3 sequence reads: CASSHGQKKRESSYNEQFF.

The rearrangement uses TRBV29-1 and TRBJ1-2. Germline CDR1 and CDR2: SQVTM and ANQGSEA. The CDR3 runs 13 residues. CDR3 region: CSVEYGGSYGYTF.

The rearrangement links TRBV9 to TRBJ2-1; the D gene TCRdb calls, TRBD1, cannot be checked with no DNA. The germline gives CDR1 SGDLS, CDR2 YYNGEE. The CDR3 is 16 amino acids. This CDR3 is CASSVLQRGLYNEQFF.

V is TRBV5-1 and J is TRBJ2-1; the TRBD1 assignment by TCRdb is unverifiable without DNA. This CDR3 comprises 16 residues. Germline V gene lookup returns CDR1 SGHRS and CDR2 YFSETQ. The CDR3 reads CASSSPGAEAYNEQFF.

V gene TRBV5-6 combines with J gene TRBJ1-5. Germline-derived CDR1 and CDR2 are SGHDT and YYEEEE. The CDR3 consists of 16 residues. The CDR3 region is CASSWGLGGSNQPQHF.